The 28 T cell receptor beta chains presented below share a single source sample, sequenced in a study of blood T cell repertoires in COVID-19. Generated by immunoSEQ multiplex PCR, the TCRdb table keeps only in-frame clones and is missing some. The sample has 30,000 to 40,000 clones, about 88% seen once. Sequenced sample: peripheral blood. The receptors were sampled from a human donor with active COVID-19. The donor label of this sample is uncertain.

J is TRBJ2-7 and V is TRBV7-9; 11 positions agree with TRBD1. Germline CDR1 SEHNR, CDR2 FQNEAQ (reference sequence). After removal of 4 bases from V and 2 bases from J, the junction contained 10 bases not matched to a gene. The CDR3 is 17 amino acids. The chain's CDR3 is CASSSDRGPSRAYEQYF. In DNA form, the CDR3 reads TGTGCCAGCAGCTCGGACAGGGGGCCTTCCCGGGCCTACGAGCAGTACTTC.

This sequence joins TRBV6-2 or TRBV6-3 and TRBJ1-2; no definite D call. V was trimmed by 0 bases and J by 8 bases, leaving 13 bases between them. Germline values: CDR1 MNHEY, CDR2 SVGEGT. The CDR3 consists of 14 residues. The CDR3 loop reads CASSYSQNLIGYTF. The CDR3 nucleotides read TGTGCCAGCAGTTACTCCCAGAATCTCATCGGCTACACCTTC.

The V call is TRBV28, the J call TRBJ2-4, with D possibly being TRBD2 (5 bases). The CDR3 extends over 17 amino acids. CDR1 and CDR2 (germline): MDHEN, SYDVKM. Trimming pared 3 bases from V and 1 base from J, leaving 16 bases between. CDR3 residues: CASSFQAARRAKNIQYF. CDR3 nucleotides: TGTGCCAGCAGTTTCCAAGCGGCAAGAAGGGCCAAAAACATTCAGTACTTC.

The V gene is TRBV19, the J gene TRBJ2-2; D not resolved. V lost 4 bases and J 3 bases, leaving 3 bases between the germline ends. Germline V gene data show CDR1 as LNHDA and CDR2 as SQIVND (reference sequence). This CDR3 region has 12 residues. CDR3 sequence reads: CASSTYTGELFF. The CDR3 nucleotides are TGTGCCAGTAGTACCTACACCGGGGAGCTGTTTTTT. The complete variable domain, with remaining parts taken from reference TRBV19 and TRBJ2-2, reads DGGITQSPKYLFRKEGQNVTLSCEQNLNHDAMYWYRQDPGQGLRLIYYSQIVNDFQKGDIAEGYSVSREKKESFPLTVTSAQKNPTAFYLCASSTYTGELFFGEGSRLTVL.

This clone was detected only once. The chain joins TRBV4-3 to TRBJ2-1; TRBD2 matches at 9 bases. This CDR3 has 18 amino acids. The ends lost 0 bases at V and 2 bases at J; junction bases unmatched: 8. CDR1 is LGHNA, CDR2 YSLEER, per germline. This CDR3 is CASSQEGIAGDTYNEQFF. As DNA, the CDR3 is TGCGCCAGCAGCCAAGAAGGGATAGCGGGGGACACCTACAATGAGCAGTTCTTC.

The V and J genes are TRBV25-1 and TRBJ2-2; TRBD1 agrees at 10 bases. The CDR3 runs to 15 residues. The J segment lost 5 bases and the V segment lost 8 bases, leaving 8 bases of the junction unmatched. The germline V gene has CDR1 MGHDK and CDR2 SYGVNS. The chain's CDR3 is CASSRTGGETGELFF. The CDR3 DNA sequence: TGTGCCAGCTCCCGGACAGGGGGGGAAACCGGGGAGCTGTTTTTT.

The J gene is TRBJ2-3, the V gene TRBV3-1 (or the pseudogene TRBV3-2), with D maybe TRBD2 (6 bases). The germline V gene has CDR1 LGHDT and CDR2 YNNKEL (reference sequence). The V end lost 1 base, the J end lost 1 base, and 9 bases lay between the germline ends. CDR3 length: 15 residues. CDR3 loop: CASSQGLGGTDTQYF. CDR3 nucleotides: TGTGCCAGCAGCCAAGGACTAGGCGGCACAGATACGCAGTATTTT.

Here the CDR3 reads CASSQDRLAGALTDTQYF. In DNA form, the CDR3 reads TGTGCCAGCAGCCAAGATAGACTAGCGGGGGCACTCACAGATACGCAGTATTTT. The genes are TRBV4-2 and TRBJ2-3, with 12 bases fitting TRBD2. The CDR3 is 18 amino acids. CDR1 is LGHNA and CDR2 is YNFKEQ in the germline V gene. V trimming: 0 bases; J trimming: 2 bases; junction bases outside the gene matches: 6.

CDR3 bases: TGTGCCAGCAGCACCCGGGAGACTAGCGGGGGATTCCAAGAGACCCAGTACTTC. It translates to CASSTRETSGGFQETQYF. The J gene is TRBJ2-5, the V gene TRBV13; 12 nucleotides agree with TRBD2. This CDR3 comprises 18 residues. Germline values: CDR1 PRHDT, CDR2 FYEKMQ (reference sequence). V was pared by 5 bases and J by 1 base, with 11 bases of the junction left unmatched.

V gene TRBV12-3 or TRBV12-4 combines with J gene TRBJ1-5; unclear D gene. Between the trimmed V and J ends, which lost 5 bases and 3 bases, there was a span of 5 bases. The CDR3 has 12 residues. This CDR3 is CASSQINQPQHF. CDR3 DNA: TGTGCCAGCAGTCAGATCAATCAGCCCCAGCATTTT.

The chain carries TRBV6-1 and TRBJ2-7, with D possibly matching TRBD2 (6 bases). The CDR3 has 15 residues. The V end lost 0 bases, the J end lost 3 bases, and 12 bases lay between the germline ends. Germline CDR1 MNHNS, CDR2 SASEGT. For the CDR3, the DNA is TGTGCCAGCAGTGAAGCTTGGAGGGGTATCTACGAGCAGTACTTC. This encodes CASSEAWRGIYEQYF.

The chain links TRBV5-1 to TRBJ2-1; D is unclear. V lost 2 bases, J lost 0 bases, and 6 bases lay in between. This CDR3 region has 14 residues. CDR1 is SGHRS and CDR2 is YFSETQ in the germline V gene. The CDR3 DNA follows: TGCGCCAGCAGCTTTACCAGCTCCTACAATGAGCAGTTCTTC. As protein: CASSFTSSYNEQFF.

The genes are TRBV9 and TRBJ2-7, with 9 positions matching TRBD1. This CDR3 has 14 residues. V trimming: 0 bases; J trimming: 4 bases; junction bases outside the gene matches: 2. Per germline, CDR1 SGDLS and CDR2 YYNGEE. Here the CDR3 reads CASSVDRGLYEQYF. The CDR3 DNA is TGTGCCAGCAGCGTAGACAGGGGGCTGTACGAGCAGTACTTC.

The chain employs TRBV5-6 and TRBJ1-2; the D gene is possibly TRBD1 (5 bases). Germline V gene lookup returns CDR1 SGHDT and CDR2 YYEEEE. The germline V and J ends were trimmed by 3 bases and 6 bases, with 21 bases remaining between them. The CDR3 has 16 amino acids. CDR3 coding DNA: TGTGCCAGCAGCTGGTGGGGCGTAAGGGGTGGCGATGGCTACACCTTC. Translation: CASSWWGVRGGDGYTF.

In its sample, this clone was seen once. The V call is TRBV18, the J call TRBJ1-4; 8 bases map to TRBD1. V shed 6 bases, J shed 8 bases, and the junction held 8 bases outside the gene matches. This CDR3 comprises 14 residues. Germline lookup yields CDR1 KGHSH and CDR2 LQKENI. The CDR3 DNA is TGTGCCAGCTCCCTGGACAGGGCTCCCGAAAAACTGTTTTTT. Protein: CASSLDRAPEKLFF.

V is TRBV5-6 and J is TRBJ2-7, with 7 bases matching TRBD1. With 0 bases clipped from V and 3 bases from J, the junction kept 9 bases outside the gene matches. The V gene's germline CDR1 is SGHDT and CDR2 YYEEEE. The CDR3 is made up of 16 amino acids. The CDR3 DNA follows: TGTGCCAGCAGCTTGGGGACAGGTAAGGTATTCTACGAGCAGTACTTC. Protein sequence: CASSLGTGKVFYEQYF.

CDR3 DNA: TGTGCCACCGCCGGGACGGGAGAAAGAGGAGATACGCAGTATTTT. It codes for CATAGTGERGDTQYF. The chain couples TRBV24-1 to TRBJ2-3; the D gene is possibly TRBD2 (6 bases). The germline gives CDR1 KGHDR, CDR2 SFDVKD. The CDR3 spans 15 residues. V dropped 9 bases and J dropped 5 bases, with 20 bases sitting between them.

The chain recombines TRBV4-3 with TRBJ2-3; no definite D call. The germline V and J ends were trimmed by 2 bases and 6 bases, with 12 bases remaining between them. Germline V gene data show CDR1 as LGHNA and CDR2 as YSLEER. CDR3 length equals 14 residues. The CDR3: CASSQRLVSDTQYF. DNA for the CDR3: TGCGCCAGCAGCCAAAGACTCGTTTCGGATACGCAGTATTTT.

The CDR3 here is CASRYTDTQYF. CDR3 sequence (DNA): TGTGCCAGCCGGTACACAGATACGCAGTATTTT. V usage is TRBV12-3 or TRBV12-4 and J usage is TRBJ2-3; D unclear. The CDR3 contains 11 residues. Trimming stripped 8 bases from V and 2 bases from J, with 5 bases between.

The rearrangement joins TRBV7-2 to TRBJ2-3; TRBD2 matches 9 bases. The germline V gene has CDR1 SGHTA and CDR2 FQGNSA. V shed 5 bases, J shed 7 bases, and the junction held 13 bases outside the gene matches. This CDR3 has 16 residues. The CDR3 here is CASSPSRRGGVHTQYF. As DNA, the CDR3 is TGTGCCAGCAGCCCATCTAGGCGGGGGGGCGTTCATACGCAGTATTTT.

The chain has TRBV7-9 and TRBJ1-5; a possible D gene is TRBD1 (5 bases). The length of the CDR3 is 17 residues. The germline gives CDR1 SEHNR, CDR2 FQNEAQ (reference sequence). V was pared by 0 bases and J by 0 bases, with 12 bases between. CDR3 in amino acids: CASSLASGIFSNQPQHF. As DNA, the CDR3 is TGTGCCAGCAGCTTAGCATCAGGGATTTTTAGCAATCAGCCCCAGCATTTT.

The V call is TRBV6-2 or TRBV6-3, the J call TRBJ2-5, with a possible D match to TRBD1 (6 bases). This CDR3 is built from 14 residues. Germline CDR1 is MNHEY and CDR2 is SVGEGT. The V end lost 5 bases, the J end lost 4 bases, and 14 bases lay between the germline ends. The CDR3 DNA is TGTGCCAGCAGTAAACAGGGTGGGAGAGAGACCCAGTACTTC. Encoded protein: CASSKQGGRETQYF.

This chain uses TRBV7-6 with TRBJ1-3, with 12 bases fitting TRBD1. CDR3 length: 17 residues. V dropped 7 bases and J dropped 3; count of bases not matched to a gene: 10. The germline V gene encodes CDR1 SGHVS and CDR2 FNYEAQ. This CDR3 is CASTKSGQGALGNTIYF. CDR3 DNA sequence: TGTGCCAGCACCAAATCGGGACAGGGGGCGCTTGGAAACACCATATATTTT.

This chain connects TRBV25-1 to TRBJ2-7; 7 bases map to TRBD1. The CDR3 consists of 17 residues. CDR1 and CDR2 (germline): MGHDK, SYGVNS. V was clipped by 3 bases and J by 7 bases; unmatched bases: 18. The CDR3 spells CASSDPRRGGAVDEQYF. CDR3 sequence (DNA): TGTGCCAGCAGTGACCCCCGGAGAGGGGGCGCAGTGGATGAGCAGTACTTC.

The CDR3 protein is CASSTDRGYEQYF. CDR3 nucleotide sequence: TGTGCCAGTAGTACTGACAGGGGCTACGAGCAGTACTTC. The chain has TRBV19 and TRBJ2-7; 8 bases map to TRBD1. Germline trimming cut 4 bases from V and 3 bases from J; bases unmatched to any gene: 2. The CDR3 contains 13 residues. Germline-derived CDR1 and CDR2 are LNHDA and SQIVND (reference sequence).

The chain uses TRBV12-3 or TRBV12-4 and TRBJ1-3; D is uncertain. Trimming took 0 bases from V and 4 from J, leaving 4 bases between them. This CDR3 comprises 13 residues. CDR3 in amino acids: CASSLAEGNTIYF. The CDR3 DNA is TGTGCCAGCAGTTTAGCAGAGGGAAACACCATATATTTT.

The CDR3: CASSSGRLAGGYNEQFF. The CDR3 DNA follows: TGTGCCAGCAGTTCCGGTCGACTAGCGGGGGGATACAATGAGCAGTTCTTC. The chain combines TRBV6-2 or TRBV6-3 with TRBJ2-1; 13 bases are shared with TRBD2. Germline CDR1 is MNHEY and CDR2 is SVGEGT. There are 17 residues in the CDR3. Trimming removed 4 bases from V and 4 bases from J; junction bases left unmatched: 7.

This chain joins TRBV4-2 and TRBJ2-6; TRBD2 might be the D (6 bases). Deletions cut 3 bases from V and 3 bases from J, with 24 bases between. CDR3 size: 20 residues. Germline CDR1 and CDR2: LGHNA and YNFKEQ. The CDR3 reads CASSQTLRGRVRGGANVLTF. CDR3 nucleotides: TGTGCCAGCAGCCAGACCCTTAGAGGCAGGGTGCGGGGTGGGGCCAACGTCCTGACTTTC.